The 2 T cell receptor beta chains below were found in one sample sequenced in a study of blood T cell repertoires in COVID-19. Clones were read by immunoSEQ multiplex PCR, and TCRdb kept only the in-frame ones, dropping some. In the table there are fewer than 300,000 clones, 70% to 90% of which are singletons. The sequencing input was PBMCs or T cells enriched from blood (not recorded which). The source is a man younger than 30 who had recovered from COVID-19.

V gene TRBV5-1 combines with J gene TRBJ1-1; no firm D call. Trimming shortened V by 5 bases and J by 1 base, and 12 bases separated the two germline ends. The CDR3 totals 14 residues. Germline CDR1 and CDR2: SGHRS and YFSETQ. The CDR3 DNA reads TGCGCCAGCAGGGTGTTTATCGGGAACACTGAAGCTTTCTTT. Protein sequence: CASRVFIGNTEAFF.

This clone was counted only a few times. The gene calls are TRBV29-1 and TRBJ2-1, with 14 bases lining up with TRBD2. Germline lookup yields CDR1 SQVTM and CDR2 ANQGSEA. The V segment lost 5 bases and the J segment 5 bases; nucleotides outside the gene matches: 2. This CDR3 region has 14 residues. The CDR3 region is CSVRLAGGHNEQFF. CDR3 DNA: TGCAGCGTTCGACTAGCGGGGGGGCACAATGAGCAGTTCTTC.